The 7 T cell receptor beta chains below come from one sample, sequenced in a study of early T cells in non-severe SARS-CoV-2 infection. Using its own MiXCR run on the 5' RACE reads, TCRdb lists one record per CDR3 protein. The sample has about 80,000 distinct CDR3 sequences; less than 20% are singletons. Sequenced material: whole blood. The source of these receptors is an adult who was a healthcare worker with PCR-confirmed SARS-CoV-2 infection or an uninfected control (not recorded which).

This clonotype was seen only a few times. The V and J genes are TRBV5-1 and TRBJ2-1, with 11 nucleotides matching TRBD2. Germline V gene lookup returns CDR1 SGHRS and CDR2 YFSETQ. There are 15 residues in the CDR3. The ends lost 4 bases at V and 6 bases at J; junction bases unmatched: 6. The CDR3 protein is CASSLSGRARNEQFF. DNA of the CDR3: TGCGCCAGCAGCCTTAGCGGGAGGGCCCGCAATGAGCAGTTCTTC.

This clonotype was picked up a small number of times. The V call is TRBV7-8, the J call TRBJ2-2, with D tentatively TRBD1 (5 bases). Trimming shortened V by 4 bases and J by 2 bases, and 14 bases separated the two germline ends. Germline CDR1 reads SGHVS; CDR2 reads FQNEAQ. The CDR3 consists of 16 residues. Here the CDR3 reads CASSSARGGNTGELFF. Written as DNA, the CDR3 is TGTGCCAGCAGCTCCGCTAGGGGCGGAAACACCGGGGAGCTGTTTTTT.

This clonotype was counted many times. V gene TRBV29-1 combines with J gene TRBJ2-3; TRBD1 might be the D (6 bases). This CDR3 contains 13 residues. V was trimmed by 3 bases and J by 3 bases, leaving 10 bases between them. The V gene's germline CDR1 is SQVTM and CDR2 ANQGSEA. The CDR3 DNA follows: TGCAGCGTTGATGAAGGGGGAACAGATACGCAGTATTTT. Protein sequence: CSVDEGGTDTQYF.

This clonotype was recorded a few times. The CDR3 nucleotides are TGTGCCAGCAGCTTAGCGCAGGGGCAGACCTACGAGCAGTACTTC. This encodes CASSLAQGQTYEQYF. The J gene is TRBJ2-7, the V gene TRBV7-6; maybe TRBD1 (6 bases). The CDR3 extends over 15 amino acids. The germline CDR1 and CDR2 sequences are SGHVS and FNYEAQ. V was shortened by 0 bases and J by 2 bases, with 11 bases between the two germline ends.

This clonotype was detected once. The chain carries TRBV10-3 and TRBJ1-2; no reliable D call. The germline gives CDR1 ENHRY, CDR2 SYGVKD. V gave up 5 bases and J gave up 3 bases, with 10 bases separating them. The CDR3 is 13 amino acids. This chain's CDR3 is CAISKDGDYGYTF. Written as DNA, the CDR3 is TGTGCCATCAGTAAGGACGGGGACTATGGCTACACCTTC.

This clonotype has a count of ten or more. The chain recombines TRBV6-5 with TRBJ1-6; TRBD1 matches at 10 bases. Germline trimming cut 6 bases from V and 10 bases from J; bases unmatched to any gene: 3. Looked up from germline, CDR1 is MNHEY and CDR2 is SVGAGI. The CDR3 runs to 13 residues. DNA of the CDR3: TGTGCCAGCAGCCCGGACAGGGGGTCACCCCTCCACTTT. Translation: CASSPDRGSPLHF.

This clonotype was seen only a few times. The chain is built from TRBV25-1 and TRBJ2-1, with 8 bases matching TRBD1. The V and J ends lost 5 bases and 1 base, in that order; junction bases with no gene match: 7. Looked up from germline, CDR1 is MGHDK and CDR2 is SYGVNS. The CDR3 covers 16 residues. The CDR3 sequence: CASSFGTGQSYNEQFF. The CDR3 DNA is TGTGCCAGCAGTTTCGGGACAGGCCAGTCCTACAATGAGCAGTTCTTC.